This entry lists 27 T cell receptor beta chains sequenced from one sample in a study of radiotherapy plus CTLA-4 blockade in lung cancer. Sequencing used immunoSEQ multiplex PCR; TCRdb keeps in-frame clones, though not all of them. Here the sample spans 80,000 to 95,000 clones, roughly 85% being singletons. This sample comprised peripheral blood, obtained from a patient treated with radiotherapy plus ipilimumab. The receptors shown here come from a human donor with non-small cell lung cancer that progressed on radiotherapy plus ipilimumab.

The genes are TRBV30 and TRBJ1-6, with D unclear. Germline loops: CDR1 GTSNPN, CDR2 SVGIG (reference sequence). V was shortened by 3 bases and J by 0 bases, with 12 bases between the two germline ends. The CDR3 totals 16 residues. The CDR3 here is CAWSPSGLSYNSPLHF. In nucleotides, the CDR3 is TGTGCCTGGAGCCCTTCCGGACTCTCCTATAATTCACCCCTCCACTTT.

This sequence joins TRBV27 and TRBJ2-1; 7 bases are a match to TRBD2. The CDR3 has 17 amino acids. The V gene end was trimmed by 3 bases and the J gene end by 0 bases; junction bases not matched to a gene: 8. Germline V lookup: CDR1 MNHEY, CDR2 SMNVEV (reference sequence). The CDR3: CASSFYRLASSYNEQFF. DNA of the CDR3: TGTGCCAGCAGTTTCTATCGACTAGCTTCCTCCTACAATGAGCAGTTCTTC.

This clone appeared a few times. The chain has TRBV13 and TRBJ2-2; 8 bases align to TRBD1. This CDR3 region has 17 residues. Unmatched junction bases numbered 6, after V lost 1 base and J lost 2 bases. Germline CDR1 and CDR2: PRHDT and FYEKMQ (reference sequence). This CDR3 reads CASSLAGGQANTGELFF. CDR3 coding DNA: TGTGCCAGCAGCTTAGCTGGGGGACAGGCTAACACCGGGGAGCTGTTTTTT.

The chain couples TRBV28 to TRBJ2-7, with D tentatively TRBD1 (5 bases). The germline V gene encodes CDR1 MDHEN and CDR2 SYDVKM. The CDR3 extends over 13 amino acids. The V gene lost 3 bases and the J gene lost 1 base, with 7 bases spanning the gap. The CDR3 loop reads CASSFQGSYEQYF. Here the CDR3 DNA reads TGTGCCAGCAGTTTTCAGGGATCCTACGAGCAGTACTTC.

The V and J genes are TRBV28 and TRBJ2-5, with 7 nucleotides matching TRBD2. Unmatched junction bases numbered 5, after V lost 6 bases and J lost 1 base. Germline CDR1 reads MDHEN; CDR2 reads SYDVKM. CDR3 size: 14 residues. In DNA form, the CDR3 reads TGTGCCAGCAGCCTAACGGGAGGCCAAGAGACCCAGTACTTC. This sequence encodes CASSLTGGQETQYF.

CDR3 sequence: CAWSPGLPYNEQFF. DNA of the CDR3: TGTGCCTGGAGCCCGGGACTGCCGTACAATGAGCAGTTCTTC. The rearrangement uses TRBV30 and TRBJ2-1; the D gene is possibly TRBD2 (6 bases). CDR1 GTSNPN and CDR2 SVGIG come from the germline V gene (reference sequence). Trimming cost V 3 bases and J 4 bases, with 13 bases left between them. The CDR3 runs to 14 residues.

The chain is built from TRBV5-1 and TRBJ2-6; the D gene is possibly TRBD1 (5 bases). Deletions cut 2 bases from V and 0 bases from J, with 6 bases between. Germline assignment: CDR1 SGHRS and CDR2 YFSETQ. The CDR3 is 15 residues long. In DNA, the CDR3 is TGCGCCAGCAGCTTACAGGACTCTGGGGCCAACGTCCTGACTTTC. It encodes CASSLQDSGANVLTF.

This sequence joins TRBV18 and TRBJ2-7, with 9 bases fitting TRBD1. With 3 bases clipped from V and 6 bases from J, the junction kept 6 bases outside the gene matches. Germline CDR1 reads KGHSH; CDR2 reads LQKENI. There are 14 residues in the CDR3. The CDR3 protein is CASSPPGTGTEQYF. The CDR3 bases are TGTGCCAGCTCACCCCCCGGGACAGGGACCGAGCAGTACTTC.

The V and J genes are TRBV30 and TRBJ1-1; TRBD1 matches at 9 bases. Germline V gene sequence: CDR1 GTSNPN, CDR2 SVGIG (reference sequence). Trimming took 2 bases from V and 7 from J; bases not matched to a gene: 5. This CDR3 is built from 13 residues. The CDR3 nucleotides read TGTGCCTGGAGTAACAGGGGGCTCGGTGAAGCTTTCTTT. Amino acids: CAWSNRGLGEAFF.

This chain uses TRBV9 with TRBJ2-7; 8 positions agree with TRBD1. CDR3 length equals 17 residues. CDR1 is SGDLS and CDR2 is YYNGEE in the germline V gene. V was pared by 3 bases and J by 5 bases, with 16 bases of the junction left unmatched. CDR3 region: CASSAPAMDRASNEQYF. In DNA, the CDR3 is TGTGCCAGCAGCGCCCCTGCCATGGACAGGGCGTCGAACGAGCAGTACTTC.

The rearrangement joins TRBV6-5 to TRBJ1-5; 12 bases are shared with TRBD1. The CDR3 totals 15 residues. V lost 5 bases, J lost 5 bases, and 4 bases stayed unmatched. Germline loops: CDR1 MNHEY, CDR2 SVGAGI. The CDR3 reads CASSTGQGADQPQHF. CDR3 bases: TGTGCCAGCAGTACGGGACAGGGGGCAGATCAGCCCCAGCATTTT.

This clone has just a few counts. The chain is built from TRBV6-6 and TRBJ1-2; TRBD1 matches at 8 bases. This CDR3 has 15 amino acids. Germline CDR1 is MNHNY and CDR2 is SVGAGI (reference sequence). J was trimmed by 4 bases and V by 7 bases; bases with no gene match: 11. CDR3 sequence: CASTLGQGGSYGYTF. CDR3 DNA sequence: TGTGCCAGCACCTTAGGACAGGGCGGGAGCTATGGCTACACCTTC.

This rearrangement joins TRBV28 to TRBJ2-5, with D perhaps assigned TRBD1 or TRBD2 (5 bases each). The CDR3 runs 15 residues. Trimming took off 6 bases at V and 8 bases at J, with 22 bases between the two ends. Germline V gene data show CDR1 as MDHEN and CDR2 as SYDVKM. The CDR3 sequence is CASSSPGTGGGTQYF. Written as DNA, the CDR3 is TGTGCCAGCAGCTCTCCCGGGACGGGTGGCGGTACCCAGTACTTC.

This rearrangement joins TRBV7-9 to TRBJ1-1; 10 nucleotides agree with TRBD1. The CDR3 length is 15 residues. With 7 bases clipped from V and 6 bases from J, the junction kept 11 bases outside the gene matches. Germline V gene lookup returns CDR1 SEHNR and CDR2 FQNEAQ (reference sequence). The CDR3 region has the DNA TGTGCCAGCACCTCACCAGGACAGGGGGGATCTGAAGCTTTCTTT. Protein product: CASTSPGQGGSEAFF. The full variable domain, completed using reference TRBV7-9 and TRBJ1-1, is DTGVSQNPRHKITKRGQNVTFRCDPISEHNRLYWYRQTLGQGPEFLTYFQNEAQLEKSRLLSDRFSAERPKGSFSTLEIQRTEQGDSAMYLCASTSPGQGGSEAFFGQGTRLTVV.

The chain combines TRBV30 with TRBJ1-3; D is perhaps TRBD1 (5 bases). This CDR3 comprises 14 residues. V dropped 4 bases and J dropped 3 bases, with 13 bases sitting between them. CDR1 and CDR2 (germline): GTSNPN, SVGIG (reference sequence). The CDR3 is CAWKFQGVGNTIYF. CDR3 DNA sequence: TGTGCCTGGAAGTTCCAGGGCGTTGGAAACACCATATATTTT.

The CDR3 sequence is CASSIDLSGWGYTF. DNA of the CDR3: TGTGCCAGTAGTATAGATCTATCCGGTTGGGGCTACACCTTC. The V and J genes are TRBV19 and TRBJ1-2; D gene ambiguous. The CDR3 sequence is 14 residues long. Germline V gene data show CDR1 as LNHDA and CDR2 as SQIVND (reference sequence). The germline V and J ends were trimmed by 0 bases and 8 bases, with 13 bases remaining between them.

The CDR3 is CSITGGKSGNTIYF. The CDR3 nucleotides are TGCAGTATAACAGGGGGCAAGTCTGGAAACACCATATATTTT. The chain carries TRBV29-1 and TRBJ1-3; TRBD1 aligns across 9 bases. Germline V gene data show CDR1 as SQVTM and CDR2 as ANQGSEA. The CDR3 contains 14 residues.

The chain carries TRBV10-2 and TRBJ2-7, with TRBD1 matching 7 bases. Germline V CDR1 and CDR2: WSHSY, SAAADI. The CDR3 has 13 amino acids. The J segment lost 6 bases and the V segment lost 8 bases, leaving 10 bases of the junction unmatched. The CDR3 DNA sequence: TGCGCCAGCTCACGACAGGGAGAGGGCGAGCAGTACTTC. This sequence encodes CASSRQGEGEQYF.

This chain joins TRBV5-1 and TRBJ2-4; D is possibly TRBD2 (5 bases). This CDR3 has 17 residues. CDR1 and CDR2 (germline): SGHRS, YFSETQ. V was trimmed by 2 bases and J by 4 bases, leaving 19 bases between them. This chain's CDR3 is CASSFGARGSLKNIQYF. DNA of the CDR3: TGCGCCAGCAGCTTTGGAGCGAGAGGGAGTCTGAAAAACATTCAGTACTTC.

The J gene is TRBJ2-5, the V gene TRBV27; D possibly matches TRBD1 or TRBD2 (6 bases each). Germline-derived CDR1 and CDR2 are MNHEY and SMNVEV (reference sequence). Trimming removed 6 bases at V and 4 bases at J, with 12 bases between. This CDR3 region has 13 residues. This CDR3 is CASRGGSAETQYF. In nucleotides, the CDR3 is TGTGCCAGCAGGGGGGGCTCGGCAGAGACCCAGTACTTC.

The chain joins TRBV6-5 to TRBJ2-2, with 10 positions matching TRBD2. The CDR3 runs to 15 residues. CDR1 is MNHEY and CDR2 is SVGAGI in the germline V gene. After removal of 10 bases from V and 6 bases from J, the junction contained 11 bases not matched to a gene. The CDR3 loop reads CATRPPSGSPGELFF. For the CDR3, the DNA is TGTGCCACCCGTCCCCCTAGCGGGAGTCCCGGGGAGCTGTTTTTT.

This chain uses TRBV30 with TRBJ2-3; maybe TRBD2 (6 bases). Between the trimmed V and J ends, which lost 3 bases and 14 bases, there was a span of 18 bases. The CDR3 sequence is 12 residues long. The V gene's germline CDR1 is GTSNPN and CDR2 SVGIG (reference sequence). The CDR3 DNA sequence: TGTGCCTGGAGGGGGAGTAGCGGCGCCCCGTATTTT. Translating gives CAWRGSSGAPYF.

The chain recombines TRBV2 with TRBJ2-1; tentative D call: TRBD1 (6 bases). The CDR3 runs to 15 residues. CDR1 and CDR2 (germline): SNHLY, FYNNEI. The V gene lost 6 bases and the J gene lost 2 bases, with 14 bases spanning the gap. CDR3 nucleotides: TGTGCCAGCAGCCGAACGACAGGAACCTACAATGAGCAGTTCTTC. Translated: CASSRTTGTYNEQFF. The whole variable domain, filled in from reference TRBV2 and TRBJ2-1, reads EPEVTQTPSHQVTQMGQEVILRCVPISNHLYFYWYRQILGQKVEFLVSFYNNEISEKSEIFDDQFSVERPDGSNFTLKIRSTKLEDSAMYFCASSRTTGTYNEQFFGPGTRLTVL.

The chain recombines TRBV13 with TRBJ2-1; D possibly corresponds to TRBD2 (5 bases). Germline values: CDR1 PRHDT, CDR2 FYEKMQ (reference sequence). V was pared by 6 bases and J by 2 bases, with 17 bases between. The CDR3 is made up of 16 amino acids. The CDR3 region is CASRKDSLITYNEQFF. CDR3 in DNA: TGTGCCAGCAGAAAGGACTCCCTAATCACCTACAATGAGCAGTTCTTC. The full variable domain, its missing parts supplied by reference TRBV13 and TRBJ2-1, is AAGVIQSPRHLIKEKRETATLKCYPIPRHDTVYWYQQGPGQDPQFLISFYEKMQSDKGSIPDRFSAQQFSDYHSELNMSSLELGDSALYFCASRKDSLITYNEQFFGPGTRLTVL.

The genes are TRBV27 and TRBJ1-1, with TRBD1 matching over 8 bases. CDR3 length: 14 residues. Germline V gene data show CDR1 as MNHEY and CDR2 as SMNVEV (reference sequence). Trimming took 6 bases from V and 7 from J; bases not matched to a gene: 10. CDR3 nucleotides: TGTGCCAGCAGATCAAGGACAGGGACCCTTGAAGCTTTCTTT. Translated: CASRSRTGTLEAFF.

The rearrangement uses TRBV15 and TRBJ2-5; 12 positions match TRBD2. The CDR3 has 15 amino acids. Trimming cost V 5 bases and J 4 bases; bases outside gene matches: 5. Germline CDR1 and CDR2: LNHNV and YYDKDF (reference sequence). CDR3 sequence (DNA): TGTGCCACCAGCCGACGACTAGCGGGAGTAGAGACCCAGTACTTC. It encodes CATSRRLAGVETQYF.

J is TRBJ1-1 and V is TRBV19, with unresolved D. CDR1 is LNHDA, CDR2 SQIVND, per germline (reference sequence). Trimming stripped 4 bases from V and 4 bases from J, with 19 bases between. CDR3 length: 16 amino acids. The chain's CDR3 is CASSNIGLSLPTEAFF. The CDR3 DNA sequence: TGTGCCAGTAGTAATATTGGACTAAGCCTCCCCACTGAAGCTTTCTTT.